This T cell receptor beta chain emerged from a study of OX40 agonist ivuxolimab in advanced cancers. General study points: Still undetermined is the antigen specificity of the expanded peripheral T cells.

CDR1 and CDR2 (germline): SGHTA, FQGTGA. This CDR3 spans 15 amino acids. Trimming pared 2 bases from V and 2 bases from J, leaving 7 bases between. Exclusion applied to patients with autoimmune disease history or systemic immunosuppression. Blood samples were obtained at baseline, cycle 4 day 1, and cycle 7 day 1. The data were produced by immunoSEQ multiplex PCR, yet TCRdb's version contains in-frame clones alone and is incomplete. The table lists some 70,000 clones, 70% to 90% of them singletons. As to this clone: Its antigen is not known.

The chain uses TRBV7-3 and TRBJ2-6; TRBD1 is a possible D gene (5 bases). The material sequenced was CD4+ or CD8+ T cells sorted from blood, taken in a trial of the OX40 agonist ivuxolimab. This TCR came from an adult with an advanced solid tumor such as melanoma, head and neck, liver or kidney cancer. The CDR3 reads CASSLQGTGANVLTF. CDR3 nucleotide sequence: TGTGCCAGCAGCTTACAGGGAACTGGGGCCAACGTCCTGACTTTC.